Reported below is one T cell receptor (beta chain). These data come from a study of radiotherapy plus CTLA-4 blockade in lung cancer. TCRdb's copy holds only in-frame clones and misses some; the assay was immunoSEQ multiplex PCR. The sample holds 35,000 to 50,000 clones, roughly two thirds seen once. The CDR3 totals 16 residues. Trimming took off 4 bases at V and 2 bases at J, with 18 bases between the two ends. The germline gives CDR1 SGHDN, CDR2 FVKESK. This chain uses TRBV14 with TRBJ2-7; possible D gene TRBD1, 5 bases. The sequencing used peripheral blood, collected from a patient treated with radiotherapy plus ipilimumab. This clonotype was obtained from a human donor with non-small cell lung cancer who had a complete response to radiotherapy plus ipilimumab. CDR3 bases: TGTGCCAGCAGCCCTCAAGAAGGGGATTGGGCCTACGAGCAGTACTTC. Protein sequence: CASSPQEGDWAYEQYF. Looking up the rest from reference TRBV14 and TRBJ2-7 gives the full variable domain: EAGVTQFPSHSVIEKGQTVTLRCDPISGHDNLYWYRRVMGKEIKFLLHFVKESKQDESGMPNNRFLAERTGGTYSTLKVQPAELEDSGVYFCASSPQEGDWAYEQYFGPGTRLTVT.